The next 15 T cell receptor beta chains were all read from a single sample in a study of shared clonotypes between healthy human individuals. Naive-designated CD8 cells lacked CD45RO, were positively enriched for CCR7, and omitted terminally differentiated effector memory CD45RA+ cells. Repertoires were generated with immunoSEQ multiplex PCR, while TCRdb's copy carries only in-frame clones and drops some. The repertoire has about 2.2 million clones, about 93% of them found once; the top ten carry around 1.7%. The sample was naive CD8+ T cells from PBMCs. The receptor set was obtained from a man aged 18 to 29 in good health. Some clones in this sample may be carry-over from other donors' samples.

The V call is TRBV6-1, the J call TRBJ2-7, with D maybe TRBD2 (6 bases). In germline, CDR1 is MNHNS, CDR2 SASEGT. The V gene lost 3 bases and the J gene lost 0 bases, with 12 bases spanning the gap. This CDR3 comprises 15 residues. For the CDR3, the DNA is TGTGCCAGCAGTGAGTGGAGGGGCAGCTCCTACGAGCAGTACTTC. Its protein is CASSEWRGSSYEQYF.

The CDR3 bases are TGTGCCAGCAGCTTAGTTTCAGGGGATTTTTACGAGCAGTACTTC. Protein product: CASSLVSGDFYEQYF. The J gene is TRBJ2-7, the V gene TRBV7-8; D may be TRBD1 (6 bases). The germline V gene has CDR1 SGHVS and CDR2 FQNEAQ. There are 15 residues in the CDR3. V dropped 1 base and J dropped 4 bases, with 14 bases sitting between them.

This clone was recorded once. V is TRBV2 and J is TRBJ2-7; D is undetermined. CDR1 SNHLY and CDR2 FYNNEI come from the germline V gene. This CDR3 spans 14 amino acids. V lost 2 bases to trimming and J lost 3 bases, with 11 bases between them. The CDR3 loop is CASSEPVGIYEQYF. The CDR3 DNA reads TGTGCCAGCAGTGAACCGGTAGGCATCTACGAGCAGTACTTC.

This clone was seen just once. The chain uses TRBV5-8 and TRBJ1-2; no reliable D call. Germline V CDR1 and CDR2: SGHTS, YDEGEE. The germline V and J ends were trimmed by 1 base and 4 bases, with 14 bases remaining between them. The CDR3 has 15 amino acids. The CDR3 DNA sequence: TGTGCCAGCAGCTTGACCCCGGGGAGCGGCTATGGCTACACCTTC. It codes for CASSLTPGSGYGYTF. Full variable domain (rest looked up from reference TRBV5-8 and TRBJ1-2): EAGVTQSPTHLIKTRGQQATLRCSPISGHTSVYWYQQALGLGLQFLLWYDEGEERNRGNFPPRFSGRQFPNYSSELNVNALELEDSALYLCASSLTPGSGYGYTFGSGTRLTVV.

The V call is TRBV10-3, the J call TRBJ2-5; D remains ambiguous. The CDR3 loop spans 14 amino acids. The germline V gene encodes CDR1 ENHRY and CDR2 SYGVKD. The V end was cut by 2 bases, the J end by 1 base, with 8 bases between. CDR3 nucleotide sequence: TGTGCCATCAGTGAGCCCAGGCTCCAAGAGACCCAGTACTTC. Translation gives CAISEPRLQETQYF.

The CDR3 region is CASSEPLAGADTDTQYF. The DNA of the CDR3 is TGTGCCAGCAGCGAACCACTAGCGGGAGCAGACACAGATACGCAGTATTTT. V and J are TRBV7-9 and TRBJ2-3; 11 bases map to TRBD2. CDR3 size: 17 residues. Germline assignment: CDR1 SEHNR and CDR2 FQNEAQ (reference sequence). Unmatched junction bases numbered 9, after V lost 5 bases and J lost 2 bases.

The chain combines TRBV13 with TRBJ2-3; 7 nucleotides agree with TRBD2. The V segment lost 5 bases and the J segment 4 bases; nucleotides outside the gene matches: 9. The CDR3 sequence is 15 residues long. Germline CDR1 and CDR2: PRHDT and FYEKMQ (reference sequence). The CDR3 protein is CASSPPGGGPDTQYF. The CDR3 nucleotides read TGTGCCAGCAGCCCCCCGGGGGGTGGGCCAGATACGCAGTATTTT.

The DNA of the CDR3 is TGCGCCAGCAGCCAAGGCACTAGAAGAGGCAATGAGCAGTTCTTC. This translates into CASSQGTRRGNEQFF. V gene TRBV4-3 combines with J gene TRBJ2-1; a weak D match, TRBD2 (5 bases). The CDR3 consists of 15 residues. V lost 1 base and J lost 6, with 13 bases in between. CDR1 is LGHNA and CDR2 is YSLEER in the germline V gene.

The chain uses TRBV11-2 and TRBJ1-4, with 7 positions matching TRBD1. The CDR3 is 13 residues long. V trimming: 1 base; J trimming: 12 bases; junction bases outside the gene matches: 5. CDR1 is SGHAT, CDR2 FQNNGV, per germline. The CDR3 loop reads CASSLGPQGELFF. DNA of the CDR3: TGTGCCAGCAGCTTAGGCCCCCAGGGGGAACTGTTTTTT. Full variable domain (rest looked up from reference TRBV11-2 and TRBJ1-4): EAGVAQSPRYKIIEKRQSVAFWCNPISGHATLYWYQQILGQGPKLLIQFQNNGVVDDSQLPKDRFSAERLKGVDSTLKIQPAKLEDSAVYLCASSLGPQGELFFGSGTQLSVL.

The chain carries TRBV5-4 and TRBJ2-1; TRBD2 agrees at 10 bases. CDR3 length: 15 amino acids. Germline assignment: CDR1 SGHNT and CDR2 YYREEE (reference sequence). V gave up 1 base and J gave up 7 bases; unmatched junction bases: 5. CDR3 nucleotides: TGTGCCAGCAGCTTGCAAGCGGGAGGGCCTAATGAGCAGTTCTTC. This encodes CASSLQAGGPNEQFF.

J is TRBJ2-7 and V is TRBV5-1; the D call may be TRBD1 or TRBD2 (5 bases each). The germline V gene has CDR1 SGHRS and CDR2 YFSETQ. Trimming cost V 4 bases and J 2 bases, with 19 bases left between them. The CDR3 is 16 amino acids. The CDR3 bases are TGCGCCAGCAGCCCGGCCTCGGGACGCGGAACCTACGAGCAGTACTTC. Protein: CASSPASGRGTYEQYF.

V usage is TRBV5-6 and J usage is TRBJ2-7, with D perhaps assigned TRBD1 or TRBD2 (6 bases each). The CDR3 length is 18 residues. Deletions cut 4 bases from V and 4 bases from J, with 27 bases between. Germline CDR1 is SGHDT and CDR2 is YYEEEE. The CDR3 coding sequence is TGTGCCAGCAGCGACGGGAGAGGGGAAGGGGGTATAGAGTACGAGCAGTACTTC. Its protein is CASSDGRGEGGIEYEQYF.

The chain uses TRBV6-5 and TRBJ1-3; 8 bases map to TRBD1. The trim removed 0 bases at V and 6 bases at J, leaving 4 bases unmatched. This CDR3 has 15 amino acids. The germline CDR1 and CDR2 sequences are MNHEY and SVGAGI. This chain's CDR3 is CASSYSEDRANTIYF. DNA of the CDR3: TGTGCCAGCAGTTACTCCGAGGACAGGGCAAACACCATATATTTT.

The chain is built from TRBV29-1 and TRBJ2-7, with 9 bases that match TRBD2. The ends lost 7 bases at V and 5 bases at J; junction bases unmatched: 6. Germline V CDR1 and CDR2: SQVTM, ANQGSEA. This CDR3 spans 12 amino acids. The CDR3 DNA follows: TGCAGCGGGTTAGCGGGAGATAACGAGCAGTACTTC. It codes for CSGLAGDNEQYF.

The CDR3 DNA is TGTGCCAGCAGCTTCCAGGGAATCGGGGATCAGCCCCAGCATTTT. Translation gives CASSFQGIGDQPQHF. The chain joins TRBV7-9 to TRBJ1-5; possibly TRBD1 for D (5 bases). In germline, CDR1 is SEHNR, CDR2 FQNEAQ (reference sequence). The CDR3 runs to 15 residues. The V end lost 3 bases, the J end lost 5 bases, and 14 bases lay between the germline ends.